One sample yielded the 6 T cell receptor beta chains listed below, sequenced in a study of blood T cell repertoires in COVID-19. Data came from immunoSEQ multiplex PCR; TCRdb stores just in-frame clones and leaves some out. The table has around 130,000 clones, about four fifths seen once. Specimen: peripheral blood. The receptor set was obtained from a man between 40 and 49 years old with active or convalescent COVID-19.

The rearrangement joins TRBV5-5 to TRBJ1-4, with 10 bases lining up with TRBD1. This CDR3 has 16 residues. Germline lookup yields CDR1 SGHKS and CDR2 YYEKEE (reference sequence). V was pared by 0 bases and J by 7 bases, with 6 bases of the junction left unmatched. This CDR3 is CASSLGDRGWSEKLFF. For the CDR3, the DNA is TGTGCCAGCAGCTTGGGGGACAGGGGTTGGAGTGAAAAACTGTTTTTT.

V is TRBV6-5 and J is TRBJ2-2; maybe TRBD2 (6 bases). The CDR3 consists of 15 residues. V gave up 4 bases and J gave up 5 bases, with 14 bases separating them. CDR1 and CDR2 from the germline V gene are MNHEY and SVGAGI. In DNA, the CDR3 is TGTGCCAGCAGTTCCCCCCCCGGGGGAACCGGGGAGCTGTTTTTT. As protein: CASSSPPGGTGELFF.

CDR3 region: CASSLGGQGRNTEAFF. CDR3 DNA sequence: TGTGCCAGCAGCTTAGGGGGACAGGGGCGAAACACTGAAGCTTTCTTT. This chain uses TRBV11-3 with TRBJ1-1; 10 positions match TRBD1. The V segment lost 1 base and the J segment 2 bases; nucleotides outside the gene matches: 4. From germline, CDR1 is SGHNT and CDR2 YENEEA. CDR3 length: 16 amino acids.

The chain couples TRBV7-3 to TRBJ1-1; D gene ambiguous. V lost 2 bases and J lost 6, with 10 bases in between. The CDR3 has 13 amino acids. Germline CDR1 and CDR2: SGHTA and FQGTGA. In DNA form, the CDR3 reads TGTGCCAGCAGCTTATCTCTCAGTTCTGAAGCTTTCTTT. Translated, it gives CASSLSLSSEAFF.

V and J are TRBV21-1 and TRBJ2-7; the D call in the table, TRBD2, was not verified against the DNA. TRBV21-1 is flagged as a pseudogene. The CDR3 covers 15 residues. This CDR3 reads CASSKEGGGRYEQYF. The CDR3 region has the DNA TGTGCCAGCAGCAAAGAGGGAGGGGGGAGATACGAGCAGTACTTC.

The genes are TRBV7-2 and TRBJ2-7; 7 bases are shared with TRBD1. The J segment lost 2 bases and the V segment lost 2 bases, leaving 6 bases of the junction unmatched. Germline V gene sequence: CDR1 SGHTA, CDR2 FQGNSA. There are 15 residues in the CDR3. For the CDR3, the DNA is TGTGCCAGCAGCTTAATGGGGCAGGGGGCCTACGAGCAGTACTTC. Encoded protein: CASSLMGQGAYEQYF.